Below are 20 T cell receptor beta chains sequenced from a single sample in a study of blood T cells in healthy people across ages (dated by TCRdb to about 2015). Library preparation used 5' RACE. Instrument used: Illumina HiSeq 2500. The second PCR ran for about 7 to 11 cycles and used a J-beta primer mix along with a sample-barcoded 5' primer. TCRdb reworked the public reads: Q25 trimming with fastp, MiXCR clone assembly, productive beta chains retained. Rows merge per CDR3 protein into single entries with the most common DNA and genes. This sample comprises more than 1,400,000 distinct CDR3 sequences, about 43% of them detected only once. The top ten clonotypes cover under 8% of the sample. Source material: blood. These receptors came from a woman between 18 and 29 years old in good health.

This chain uses TRBV3-1 with TRBJ2-7; D gene ambiguous. V was clipped by 1 base and J by 6 bases, with 10 bases between them. This CDR3 has 13 amino acids. Germline V gene data show CDR1 as LGHDT and CDR2 as YNNKEL (reference sequence). This CDR3 reads CASSQAPWSEQYF. The DNA for the CDR3 is TGTGCCAGCAGCCAAGCCCCCTGGAGCGAGCAGTACTTC.

The chain couples TRBV9 to TRBJ1-1; no firm D call. V was pared by 2 bases and J by 1 base, with 9 bases between. Germline assignment: CDR1 SGDLS and CDR2 YYNGEE. This CDR3 is built from 14 residues. CDR3 protein: CASSVSRGNTEAFF. The CDR3 DNA sequence: TGTGCCAGCAGCGTGAGCCGGGGGAACACTGAAGCTTTCTTT.

A few counts support this clonotype. V gene TRBV4-1 combines with J gene TRBJ2-1, with 10 bases matching TRBD2. The closer fit of TRBJ2-7 to the DNA end suggests the J call may be wrong. CDR1 and CDR2 from the germline V gene are MGHRA and YSYEKL. This CDR3 has 17 amino acids. The CDR3 region is CASSQDVAGGAYNEQYF. The CDR3 nucleotides read TGCGCCAGCAGCCAAGATGTAGCGGGAGGCGCCTACAATGAGCAGTACTTC.

The rearrangement links TRBV20-1 to TRBJ2-7; a possible D gene is TRBD2 (5 bases). The end of the DNA fits TRBJ2-5 better, so the J call may be wrong. This CDR3 is 14 amino acids long. Per germline, CDR1 DFQATT and CDR2 SNEGSKA (reference sequence). The CDR3 DNA reads as TGCAGTGCCATTAAATCACTAGGCCCGGCGACCCAGTACTTC. Its protein product is CSAIKSLGPATQYF.

The CDR3 is CASSPALMGGYGYTF. CDR3 DNA sequence: TGTGCCAGCAGCCCTGCCCTCATGGGGGGGTATGGCTACACCTTC. The chain is built from TRBV11-2 and TRBJ1-2; weak D call: TRBD1 (5 bases). Germline V lookup: CDR1 SGHAT, CDR2 FQNNGV. Between the trimmed V and J ends, which lost 5 bases and 5 bases, there was a span of 18 bases. The CDR3 spans 15 residues.

This clonotype was counted many times. This rearrangement joins TRBV6-1 to TRBJ2-7; no definite D call. Germline V gene sequence: CDR1 MNHNS, CDR2 SASEGT. The CDR3 consists of 11 residues. The V end lost 8 bases, the J end lost 2 bases, and 7 bases lay between the germline ends. The CDR3 reads CASGTTYEQYF. CDR3 DNA sequence: TGTGCCAGCGGAACTACCTACGAGCAGTACTTC.

V usage is TRBV5-1 and J usage is TRBJ2-1; 11 bases agree with TRBD2. Germline assignment: CDR1 SGHRS and CDR2 YFSETQ. This CDR3 has 16 amino acids. The V gene end was trimmed by 3 bases and the J gene end by 4 bases; junction bases not matched to a gene: 6. CDR3 amino acids: CASSSHTSGGYNEQFF. The CDR3 DNA reads as TGCGCCAGCAGCTCGCATACTAGCGGGGGTTACAATGAGCAGTTCTTC.

The gene calls are TRBV7-6 and TRBJ2-3, with TRBD2 matching 11 bases. This CDR3 spans 17 amino acids. V lost 5 bases, J lost 5 bases, and 12 bases stayed unmatched. CDR1 and CDR2 (germline): SGHVS, FNYEAQ. The CDR3 coding sequence is TGTGCCAGCAGCCCCCCCCTGACTAGCGGGAAAGAAGATACGCAGTATTTT. It specifies CASSPPLTSGKEDTQYF. Full variable domain (remainder filled in from reference TRBV7-6 and TRBJ2-3): GAGVSQSPRYKVTKRGQDVALRCDPISGHVSLYWYRQALGQGPEFLTYFNYEAQQDKSGLPNDRFSAERPEGSISTLTIQRTEQRDSAMYRCASSPPLTSGKEDTQYFGPGTRLTVL.

This clonotype was detected only a few times. The rearrangement joins TRBV27 to TRBJ2-1, with D perhaps matching TRBD1 or TRBD2 (5 bases each). V was trimmed by 2 bases and J by 0 bases, leaving 8 bases between them. Germline V CDR1 and CDR2: MNHEY, SMNVEV (reference sequence). CDR3 length: 15 residues. The CDR3 DNA follows: TGTGCCAGCAGTTTAGAGGGGCACTCCTACAATGAGCAGTTCTTC. This codes for CASSLEGHSYNEQFF.

The CDR3 loop reads CASKYLDRSSYEQYF. For the CDR3, the DNA is TGTGCCAGCAAGTACTTAGACCGGAGCTCCTACGAGCAGTACTTC. V is TRBV6-5 and J is TRBJ2-7; unclear D gene. CDR3 length: 15 amino acids. Germline CDR1 MNHEY, CDR2 SVGAGI. V lost 7 bases to trimming and J lost 0 bases, with 16 bases between them.

The chain combines TRBV20-1 with TRBJ2-3, with D perhaps being TRBD1 or TRBD2 (5 bases each). The CDR3 is 14 amino acids. V was clipped by 4 bases and J by 1 base, with 12 bases between them. Germline loops: CDR1 DFQATT, CDR2 SNEGSKA (reference sequence). CDR3 nucleotides: TGCAGTGCTAATGGGGACCTCCGCACAGATACGCAGTATTTT. Protein product: CSANGDLRTDTQYF.

A few counts support this clonotype. The rearrangement uses TRBV9 and TRBJ1-2, with D perhaps matching TRBD1 (5 bases). V was cut by 4 bases and J by 0 bases, with 13 bases left in between. The CDR3 has 15 residues. The germline V gene has CDR1 SGDLS and CDR2 YYNGEE. The CDR3 loop is CASSPGTVSNYGYTF. As DNA, the CDR3 is TGTGCCAGCAGCCCTGGGACCGTTTCTAACTATGGCTACACCTTC.

This clonotype was recorded at least ten times. This chain links TRBV2 with TRBJ2-5; the D gene is possibly TRBD1 (6 bases). The CDR3 sequence is 14 residues long. Germline assignment: CDR1 SNHLY and CDR2 FYNNEI. V lost 6 bases and J 4 bases, leaving 15 bases between the germline ends. CDR3 coding DNA: TGTGCCAGCAGCCCAAGGCTAGGGGGAGAGACCCAGTACTTC. Translated, it gives CASSPRLGGETQYF.

J is TRBJ2-5 and V is TRBV28; 14 bases agree with TRBD2. With V trimmed by 5 bases and J by 10 bases, 9 bases remained unmatched. Germline assignment: CDR1 MDHEN and CDR2 SYDVKM. This CDR3 contains 15 residues. The DNA for the CDR3 is TGTGCCAGCAGTGACAGACTAGCGGGAGGGAACGTCCAGTACTTC. Translated: CASSDRLAGGNVQYF.

The rearrangement joins TRBV28 to TRBJ2-7; D remains ambiguous. The CDR3 runs 13 residues. From germline, CDR1 is MDHEN and CDR2 SYDVKM. Trimming shortened V by 5 bases and J by 1 base, and 9 bases separated the two germline ends. CDR3 amino acids: CASSVEPSYEQYF. The CDR3 DNA reads as TGTGCCAGCAGTGTAGAGCCATCCTACGAGCAGTACTTC. Complete variable domain (other parts from reference TRBV28 and TRBJ2-7): DVKVTQSSRYLVKRTGEKVFLECVQDMDHENMFWYRQDPGLGLRLIYFSYDVKMKEKGDIPEGYSVSREKKERFSLILESASTNQTSMYLCASSVEPSYEQYFGPGTRLTVT.

This sequence joins TRBV6-5 and TRBJ1-2; D gene ambiguous. From germline, CDR1 is MNHEY and CDR2 SVGAGI. The CDR3 has 15 amino acids. Trimming took 0 bases from V and 2 from J, leaving 10 bases between them. The CDR3 spells CASSYSGRPNYGYTF. The CDR3 nucleotides read TGTGCCAGCAGTTACTCCGGCCGACCGAACTATGGCTACACCTTC.

The chain combines TRBV6-5 with TRBJ1-5; 8 bases fit TRBD1. The CDR3 runs to 19 residues. With V trimmed by 3 bases and J by 2 bases, 15 bases remained unmatched. Germline CDR1 reads MNHEY; CDR2 reads SVGAGI. In DNA form, the CDR3 reads TGTGCCAGCAGTTATATATTGGTGGCAGGGGGCTTGGGCAATCAGCCCCAGCATTTT. This translates into CASSYILVAGGLGNQPQHF.

The V and J genes are TRBV12-5 and TRBJ2-1, with D unresolved. TRBJ2-7 matches the DNA end more closely, so the J call is doubtful. The CDR3 covers 16 residues. Germline-derived CDR1 and CDR2 are LGHNT and FRNRAP. Written as DNA, the CDR3 is TGTGCTAGCGGTCCCACCGAGCAGCTTTCCTACAATGAGCAGTACTTC. It is translated as CASGPTEQLSYNEQYF.

There are a few counts of this clonotype. DNA of the CDR3: TGCGCCAGCAGCCCCGGGCTGGGGAATTGGGAGACCCAGTACTTC. It translates to CASSPGLGNWETQYF. V gene TRBV4-1 combines with J gene TRBJ2-5; no definite D call. This CDR3 has 15 residues. Germline values: CDR1 MGHRA, CDR2 YSYEKL. The V end was cut by 4 bases, the J end by 5 bases, with 17 bases between.

V usage is TRBV10-3 and J usage is TRBJ1-2; D possibly corresponds to TRBD1 (5 bases). This CDR3 contains 13 residues. V dropped 8 bases and J dropped 0 bases, with 10 bases sitting between them. Germline CDR1 ENHRY, CDR2 SYGVKD. Here the CDR3 DNA reads TGTGCCATCGGGGACGGTCCTAACTATGGCTACACCTTC. Amino acid sequence: CAIGDGPNYGYTF.